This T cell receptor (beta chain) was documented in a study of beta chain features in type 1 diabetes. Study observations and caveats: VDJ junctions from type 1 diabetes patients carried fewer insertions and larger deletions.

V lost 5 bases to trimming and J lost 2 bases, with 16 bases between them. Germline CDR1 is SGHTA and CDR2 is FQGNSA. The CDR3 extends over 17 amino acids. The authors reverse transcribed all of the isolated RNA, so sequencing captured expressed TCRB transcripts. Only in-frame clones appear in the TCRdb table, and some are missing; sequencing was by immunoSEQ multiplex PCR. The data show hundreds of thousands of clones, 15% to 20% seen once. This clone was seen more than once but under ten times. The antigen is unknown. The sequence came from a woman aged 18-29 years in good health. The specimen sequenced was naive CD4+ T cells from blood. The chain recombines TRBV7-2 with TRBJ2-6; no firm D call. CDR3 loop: CASSRVVHPTGANVLTF. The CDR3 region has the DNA TGTGCCAGCAGCCGGGTGGTGCACCCGACTGGGGCCAACGTCCTGACTTTC.